This entry features one T cell receptor beta chain sequence. The PCR contained 60 Vbeta and 13 Jbeta primers. The protocol was immunoSEQ multiplex PCR, while the TCRdb copy is restricted to in-frame clones and leaves out a portion. The sample lists about 170,000 clones, around 81% occurring once. The CDR3 contains 15 residues. The V gene end was trimmed by 5 bases and the J gene end by 4 bases; junction bases not matched to a gene: 9. In germline, CDR1 is SEHNR, CDR2 FQNEAQ (reference sequence). This sample stems from a study of cytomegalovirus exposure and HLA in healthy donors. Sequencing input: PBMCs. The source of this sequence is a woman aged 30 to 39 in good health and CMV-seropositive. The chain uses TRBV7-9 and TRBJ1-1; TRBD1 matches at 8 bases. CDR3 residues: CASSPSTGVGTEAFF. CDR3 in DNA: TGTGCCAGCAGCCCTTCGACAGGGGTCGGCACTGAAGCTTTCTTT.